This is a list of T cell receptor beta chains from one sample in a study of blood T cell repertoires in COVID-19. The assay was immunoSEQ multiplex PCR, and TCRdb's table has in-frame clones only and misses some. Among some 200,000 clones listed, about 85% were seen once. The sample comprised peripheral blood. Source of these receptors: a woman of 80 years or more with acute or convalescent COVID-19. Both conserved end residues are part of each CDR3. Each record gives: CDR3 protein, CDR3 DNA, V gene, D gene, clone size, J gene. D genes are given only for firm matches. Only some rows state a clone size, as once, few, many or a class for expanded clones.

CASSQDGRANYGYTF	TGTGCCAGCAGCCAAGATGGCAGGGCGAACTATGGCTACACCTTC	TRBV3-1/TRBV3-2	-	-	TRBJ1-2
CASSLEAGEGYEQYF	TGTGCCAGCAGCTTAGAAGCGGGAGAAGGGTACGAGCAGTACTTC	TRBV7-2	TRBD2	-	TRBJ2-7
CASSPPLAGGPLSYNEQFF	TGTGCCAGCAGCCCGCCACTAGCGGGAGGGCCGCTTTCCTACAATGAGCAGTTCTTC	TRBV5-4	TRBD2	few	TRBJ2-1
CASSSLTGVNTEAFF	TGTGCCAGCAGCTCCCTGACAGGGGTGAACACTGAAGCTTTCTTT	TRBV7-9	TRBD1	-	TRBJ1-1
CATSDAPGGGSRLNEQFF	TGTGCCACCAGTGATGCCCCAGGAGGGGGCTCTAGGCTCAATGAGCAGTTCTTC	TRBV24-1	-	-	TRBJ2-1
CASSEESGANVLTF	TGCGCCAGCTCCGAGGAGTCTGGGGCCAACGTCCTGACTTTC	TRBV5-1	-	-	TRBJ2-6
CASSRTREKGGELFF	TGTGCCAGCAGTCGGACTAGAGAGAAGGGCGGGGAGCTGTTTTTT	TRBV2	TRBD2	-	TRBJ2-2
CASSYGTRGNTIYF	TGTGCCAGCAGCTACGGGACACGAGGAAACACCATATATTTT	TRBV7-2	-	few	TRBJ1-3
CASSQGTGGRTGELFF	TGTGCCAGCAGCCAAGGGACGGGAGGAAGGACCGGGGAGCTGTTTTTT	TRBV3-1/TRBV3-2	TRBD2	-	TRBJ2-2
CASSTGLRAPGYTF	TGTGCCAGCAGCACGGGACTCCGAGCGCCTGGCTACACCTTC	TRBV5-6	-	once	TRBJ1-2
CASSLIARAGSSYEQYF	TGTGCCAGCAGCTTAATAGCCCGGGCGGGGAGCTCCTACGAGCAGTACTTC	TRBV5-6	-	-	TRBJ2-7
CASSEQTGENEKLFF	TGTGCCAGCAGTGAGCAGACAGGGGAGAATGAAAAACTGTTTTTT	TRBV6-1	TRBD1	-	TRBJ1-4
CASSVEGPSTDTQYF	TGTGCCAGCAGTGTCGAGGGTCCCAGCACAGATACGCAGTATTTT	TRBV25-1	-	-	TRBJ2-3
CATSPEVAQPQHF	TGTGCCACCAGCCCCGAGGTGGCGCAGCCCCAGCATTTT	TRBV15	-	-	TRBJ1-5
CASSQLTVDTQYF	TGTGCCAGCAGCCAGCTAACAGTGGATACGCAGTATTTT	TRBV14	-	-	TRBJ2-3
CASSVGTNMNTEAFF	TGTGCCAGCAGCGTAGGGACAAACATGAACACTGAAGCTTTCTTT	TRBV9	-	-	TRBJ1-1
CASSSGGRWGEETQYF	TGTGCCAGCAGTTCTGGGGGACGGTGGGGGGAAGAGACCCAGTACTTC	TRBV6-2/TRBV6-3	-	-	TRBJ2-5
CATSDLISGGRLNEQYF	TGTGCCACCAGTGATTTGATATCGGGGGGCAGGTTGAACGAGCAGTACTTC	TRBV24-1	-	-	TRBJ2-7
CASSMEGRGGNQPQHF	TGTGCCAGTAGTATGGAAGGGCGGGGTGGCAATCAGCCCCAGCATTTT	TRBV19	-	-	TRBJ1-5
CASRTVFWSNQPQHF	TGTGCCAGCAGGACAGTTTTCTGGAGCAATCAGCCCCAGCATTTT	TRBV6-5	-	-	TRBJ1-5
CASSQPTGTDLLAGAYEQYF	TGCGCCAGCAGCCAACCGACCGGGACAGACCTTCTAGCGGGAGCCTACGAGCAGTACTTC	TRBV4-1	TRBD2	-	TRBJ2-7
CASSFKQATNTEAFF	TGTGCCAGCAGCTTCAAACAGGCGACCAACACTGAAGCTTTCTTT	TRBV7-8	-	-	TRBJ1-1
CASSDWTAYTEAFF	TGTGCCAGCAGTGATTGGACAGCGTACACTGAAGCTTTCTTT	TRBV2	-	-	TRBJ1-1
CASSRQGANSPLHF	TGTGCCAGCAGCCGACAGGGGGCCAATTCACCCCTCCACTTT	TRBV6-2/TRBV6-3	TRBD1	-	TRBJ1-6
CASSHLGTQQFF	TGTGCCAGCAGCCACCTCGGGACTCAGCAGTTCTTC	TRBV5-4	-	-	TRBJ2-1
CASSGQDRAEAFF	TGCGCCAGCAGCGGACAGGACAGGGCTGAAGCTTTCTTT	TRBV5-1	TRBD1	-	TRBJ1-1
CASSQDRLAGVTGELFF	TGTGCCAGCAGCCAAGATCGGCTAGCGGGAGTTACCGGGGAGCTGTTTTTT	TRBV4-2	TRBD2	-	TRBJ2-2
CASSPTASHGYTF	TGTGCCAGCAGCCCGACAGCGAGCCATGGCTACACCTTC	TRBV6-5	-	-	TRBJ1-2
CASSSGQGSEQYF	TGTGCCAGCAGTTCGGGACAGGGGAGCGAGCAGTACTTC	TRBV28	TRBD1	-	TRBJ2-7
CASSQGLAGANTGELFF	TGTGCCAGCAGCCAAGGACTAGCGGGAGCGAACACCGGGGAGCTGTTTTTT	TRBV4-2	TRBD2	-	TRBJ2-2
CASSPGLAVITGELFF	TGCGCCAGCAGCCCGGGACTAGCGGTGATTACCGGGGAGCTGTTTTTT	TRBV5-1	TRBD2	-	TRBJ2-2